The 5 T cell receptor beta chains below were found in one sample sequenced in a study of blood T cell repertoires in COVID-19. Sequencing was performed with immunoSEQ multiplex PCR; in TCRdb, only in-frame clones are kept and a portion is missing. The sample carries approximately 290,000 clones, about nine tenths recorded once. Sequencing input: peripheral blood. These receptors were obtained from a man aged 18 to 29 with active or convalescent COVID-19.

This clone was counted once. The CDR3 DNA follows: TGTGCTAGTGGTTTGGACAAGAAGGGAGGCACTGAAGCTTTCTTT. Translation gives CASGLDKKGGTEAFF. This sequence joins TRBV12-5 and TRBJ1-1; D uncertain. The CDR3 has 15 amino acids. CDR1 is LGHNT and CDR2 is FRNRAP in the germline V gene. Trimming cost V 1 base and J 4 bases, with 13 bases left between them.

J is TRBJ1-5 and V is TRBV6-5, with D possibly TRBD1 on 6 matching bases. Germline lookup yields CDR1 MNHEY and CDR2 SVGAGI. The V gene lost 6 bases and the J gene lost 4 bases, with 13 bases spanning the gap. This CDR3 region has 14 residues. CDR3 sequence reads: CASSQQGANQPQHF. CDR3 nucleotide sequence: TGTGCCAGCAGCCAACAGGGAGCGAATCAGCCCCAGCATTTT.

V gene TRBV28 combines with J gene TRBJ2-7; a weak D match, TRBD2 (6 bases). Germline V lookup: CDR1 MDHEN, CDR2 SYDVKM. V lost 4 bases to trimming and J lost 0 bases, with 16 bases between them. The CDR3 totals 16 residues. The CDR3 reads CASSSYSRGTSYEQYF. The CDR3 DNA reads TGTGCCAGCAGTTCCTATTCCCGCGGGACCTCCTACGAGCAGTACTTC.

The chain has TRBV21-1 and TRBJ2-1; the DNA was not used to check the table's D call, TRBD2. TRBV21-1 is deemed a pseudogene. CDR3 size: 15 residues. The CDR3 region has the DNA TGTGCCAGCAGCAAAGGACTAGCGGGAGTCGGTGAGCAGTTCTTC. It encodes CASSKGLAGVGEQFF.

V usage is TRBV18 and J usage is TRBJ2-7; 7 nucleotides match TRBD1. J lost 10 bases, V lost 6 bases, and 15 bases had no gene match. CDR3 size: 14 residues. Germline values: CDR1 KGHSH, CDR2 LQKENI. The CDR3 bases are TGTGCCAGCTCCCCGAGTGAGGGGGCAGGGGCTCAGTACTTC. Its translation is CASSPSEGAGAQYF.